This TCR beta chain was profiled in a study of OX40 agonist ivuxolimab in advanced cancers. Study summary: The treatment was a fully human IgG2 OX40 agonist, ivuxolimab. The group had a mean age of roughly 56 years, ranged from about 23 to 85, and was approximately 81% male.

Method: immunoSEQ multiplex PCR; TCRdb's copy keeps in-frame clones and lacks some. The data show around 68,000 clones, with 80% to 95% seen just once and more than 0.85% held by the top ten. This clone was picked up a small number of times. Germline CDR1 reads KGHSH; CDR2 reads LQKENI. V was clipped by 0 bases and J by 4 bases, with 9 bases between them. The CDR3 covers 14 residues. Sequencing used CD4+ or CD8+ T cells sorted from blood, obtained in a trial of the OX40 agonist ivuxolimab. This clonotype originated in an adult with an advanced solid tumor such as melanoma, head and neck, liver or kidney cancer. The chain links TRBV18 to TRBJ2-5; tentative D call: TRBD2 (5 bases). Written as DNA, the CDR3 is TGTGCCAGCTCACCACCCGGGGTCGGAGAGACCCAGTACTTC. It specifies CASSPPGVGETQYF.